The clone carrying this T cell receptor (beta chain) was seen only once. Its cognate antigen is unknown. The V gene's germline CDR1 is SGHAT and CDR2 FQDESV (reference sequence). Between the trimmed V and J ends, which lost 1 base and 4 bases, there was a span of 11 bases. The CDR3 is made up of 15 amino acids. This entry comes from a study of chemoradiotherapy in HPV16-positive cancers. Study results and caveats: Better recurrence-free survival went with HPV-responsive T-cell expansion in HPV16-positive patients. Non-HPV-specific T cells did not expand in tumors during treatment, whereas candidate HPV-specific clones and E7-related motifs did. Functional assays defining HPV-specific T cells used only a couple of HPV16-positive patients.

Samples were taken several times over chemoradiotherapy. Clones were read by immunoSEQ multiplex PCR, and TCRdb kept only the in-frame ones, dropping some. The sample records fewer than 15,000 clones, under 75% being singletons. The specimen was collected from a patient who underwent chemoradiotherapy. The clonotype comes from a human donor with HPV-associated anogenital cancer. The gene calls are TRBV11-1 and TRBJ2-1; unclear D gene. The CDR3 sequence is CASSLVPSLYNEQFF. DNA of the CDR3: TGTGCCAGCAGCTTAGTTCCTAGTCTGTACAATGAGCAGTTCTTC.